The 20 T cell receptor beta chains below come from one sample, sequenced in a study of metastatic and nonmetastatic thyroid tumors. Ahead of thyroid surgery, no patient had received treatment of any kind. TCRdb re-clonotyped the PCR reads through MiXCR. This table holds some 90,000 clones, 8.6% found once. The specimen sequenced was blood. All receptors come from a female donor with papillary thyroid cancer or a benign thyroid nodule (not recorded which). Some clones in this sample may be carry-over from other donors' samples.

This clone came up many times. J is TRBJ1-5 and V is TRBV6-1; the match to TRBD1 covers 8 bases. The ends lost 10 bases at V and 4 bases at J; junction bases unmatched: 6. Germline-derived CDR1 and CDR2 are MNHNS and SASEGT. The CDR3 runs to 13 residues. CDR3 bases: TGTGCCACCCAGACAGGGGTTAATCAGCCCCAGCATTTT. Protein: CATQTGVNQPQHF.

This clone was observed many times. The rearrangement uses TRBV18 and TRBJ1-3, with D possibly matching TRBD1 (5 bases). The length of the CDR3 is 14 residues. Germline V gene lookup returns CDR1 KGHSH and CDR2 LQKENI. With 3 bases removed from V and 8 bases from J, the gap between germline ends came to 14 bases. CDR3 region: CASSPSAEGDTIYF. In nucleotides, the CDR3 is TGTGCCAGCTCACCTTCGGCAGAAGGGGACACCATATATTTT. Filled out from reference TRBV18 and TRBJ1-3, the complete variable domain reads NAGVMQNPRHLVRRRGQEARLRCSPMKGHSHVYWYRQLPEEGLKFMVYLQKENIIDESGMPKERFSAEFPKEGPSILRIQQVVRGDSAAYFCASSPSAEGDTIYFGEGSWLTVV.

The rearrangement uses TRBV6-2 or TRBV6-3 and TRBJ2-6; 10 nucleotides match TRBD1. This CDR3 has 16 amino acids. Germline values: CDR1 MNHEY, CDR2 SVGEGT. Trimming took 10 bases from V and 1 from J; bases not matched to a gene: 7. The CDR3 coding sequence is TGTGCCACATCCCGGGACAGGGGTTCTGGGGCCAACGTCCTGACTTTC. Translated, it gives CATSRDRGSGANVLTF.

This clone was recorded many times. The rearrangement uses TRBV12-3 or TRBV12-4 and TRBJ2-7; possible D gene TRBD1, 6 bases. V lost 2 bases, J lost 7 bases, and 15 bases lay in between. The CDR3 is made up of 14 amino acids. DNA of the CDR3: TGTGCCAGCAGTTTAAATGAGCAGGGGCGTGAGCAGTACTTC. It is translated as CASSLNEQGREQYF.

This clone has at least ten counts. V and J are TRBV6-5 and TRBJ1-1, with D unclear. V was cut by 2 bases and J by 0 bases, with 10 bases left in between. CDR3 size: 15 residues. CDR1 and CDR2 from the germline V gene are MNHEY and SVGAGI. The CDR3 here is CASSYGGVVNTEAFF. Written as DNA, the CDR3 is TGTGCCAGCAGTTACGGTGGGGTCGTGAACACTGAAGCTTTCTTT.

This clone was observed many times. The chain combines TRBV9 with TRBJ2-3; no reliable D call. CDR1 and CDR2 from the germline V gene are SGDLS and YYNGEE. V dropped 0 bases and J dropped 1 base, with 6 bases sitting between them. The CDR3 has 14 amino acids. CDR3 amino acids: CASSVGVRTDTQYF. CDR3 DNA sequence: TGTGCCAGCAGCGTAGGAGTCCGCACAGATACGCAGTATTTT. The entire variable domain, with the rest obtained from reference TRBV9 and TRBJ2-3, is as follows: DSGVTQTPKHLITATGQRVTLRCSPRSGDLSVYWYQQSLDQGLQFLIQYYNGEERAKGNILERFSAQQFPDLHSELNLSSLELGDSALYFCASSVGVRTDTQYFGPGTRLTVL.

This clone has ten or more counts. This rearrangement joins TRBV19 to TRBJ1-5; D is ambiguous. CDR1 is LNHDA, CDR2 SQIVND, per germline (reference sequence). The CDR3 sequence is 13 residues long. With 3 bases removed from V and 5 bases from J, the gap between germline ends came to 8 bases. CDR3 sequence (DNA): TGTGCCAGTAGTATTGGGGAGCATCAGCCCCAGCATTTT. Residues: CASSIGEHQPQHF.

The chain links TRBV11-2 to TRBJ2-3; 10 bases agree with TRBD2. V dropped 5 bases and J dropped 3; count of bases not matched to a gene: 5. This CDR3 is built from 15 residues. Germline loops: CDR1 SGHAT, CDR2 FQNNGV. CDR3 residues: CASSQPSGRTDTQYF. DNA for the CDR3: TGTGCCAGCAGCCAGCCTAGCGGGAGAACAGATACGCAGTATTTT. The full variable domain, in which reference TRBV11-2 and TRBJ2-3 provide the parts outside the CDR3, is EAGVAQSPRYKIIEKRQSVAFWCNPISGHATLYWYQQILGQGPKLLIQFQNNGVVDDSQLPKDRFSAERLKGVDSTLKIQPAKLEDSAVYLCASSQPSGRTDTQYFGPGTRLTVL.

This clone was recorded at least ten times. The chain joins TRBV29-1 to TRBJ2-1, with TRBD1 identical over 7 bases. Trimming at V came to 4 bases and at J to 5 bases, leaving 2 bases not matched to a gene. Looked up from germline, CDR1 is SQVTM and CDR2 is ANQGSEA. The CDR3 runs to 12 residues. CDR3 DNA sequence: TGCAGCGTTGCCAGGGGGAACAATGAGCAGTTCTTC. Its translation is CSVARGNNEQFF.

This clone was found many times. V is TRBV5-1 and J is TRBJ2-1; 9 bases align to TRBD2. The germline V gene has CDR1 SGHRS and CDR2 YFSETQ. The V segment lost 7 bases and the J segment 5 bases; nucleotides outside the gene matches: 10. CDR3 length equals 15 residues. The CDR3 loop is CASQFAGGPNNEQFF. CDR3 in DNA: TGCGCCAGCCAATTCGCGGGGGGGCCAAACAATGAGCAGTTCTTC.

Many counts were recorded for this clone. The chain recombines TRBV10-3 with TRBJ1-2; the match to TRBD1 covers 8 bases. Trimming cost V 2 bases and J 4 bases; bases outside gene matches: 3. The CDR3 is made up of 14 amino acids. The germline V gene has CDR1 ENHRY and CDR2 SYGVKD. CDR3 in DNA: TGTGCCATCAGTGAGACAGGGGGAGGCTATGGCTACACCTTC. This encodes CAISETGGGYGYTF.

Comments on this clone: One end of the junction is discordant with germline, which a read error may explain. CDR3 loop: CASSGGNGNTGDLFF. The CDR3 nucleotides read TGCGCCAGCAGCGGAGGGAACGGTAACACCGGGGACCTGTTTTTT. The chain combines TRBV5-1 with TRBJ2-2; perhaps TRBD2 as D (6 bases). Germline V gene sequence: CDR1 SGHRS, CDR2 YFSETQ. The length of the CDR3 is 15 residues.

The chain uses TRBV20-1 and TRBJ1-2; D perhaps matches TRBD1 (6 bases). CDR3 length: 12 amino acids. Trimming took 0 bases from V and 7 from J, leaving 9 bases between them. Germline V lookup: CDR1 DFQATT, CDR2 SNEGSKA (reference sequence). CDR3 protein: CSARETGAGYTF. The CDR3 DNA is TGCAGTGCTAGAGAGACAGGCGCTGGCTACACCTTC.

Many counts were recorded for this clone. The chain couples TRBV12-3 or TRBV12-4 to TRBJ2-1; D possibly corresponds to TRBD2 (5 bases). The length of the CDR3 is 15 residues. V was trimmed by 4 bases and J by 0 bases, leaving 10 bases between them. DNA of the CDR3: TGTGCCAGCAGTTCGTTGGGGAGCTCCTACAATGAGCAGTTCTTC. Translated, it gives CASSSLGSSYNEQFF.

This clone was recorded many times. The CDR3 here is CASSHGENEKLFF. In DNA, the CDR3 is TGTGCCAGCTCACACGGGGAAAATGAAAAACTGTTTTTT. The V and J genes are TRBV18 and TRBJ1-4; D unresolved. The germline gives CDR1 KGHSH, CDR2 LQKENI. V lost 4 bases, J lost 5 bases, and 8 bases lay in between. The CDR3 has 13 residues.

This clone has at least ten counts. V gene TRBV5-1 combines with J gene TRBJ2-3, with 7 bases that match TRBD1. Germline values: CDR1 SGHRS, CDR2 YFSETQ. CDR3 length: 14 residues. J lost 2 bases, V lost 4 bases, and 4 bases had no gene match. CDR3 sequence reads: CASSNRGNTDTQYF. The CDR3 DNA follows: TGCGCCAGCAGCAACAGGGGAAACACAGATACGCAGTATTTT.

This clone came up many times. The chain carries TRBV7-2 and TRBJ2-5; D unresolved. Per the germline V gene, CDR1 is SGHTA and CDR2 is FQGNSA. The germline V and J ends were trimmed by 2 bases and 1 base, with 5 bases remaining between them. This CDR3 is 13 amino acids long. The CDR3 sequence: CASSLNPQETQYF. Here the CDR3 DNA reads TGTGCCAGCAGCTTAAACCCCCAAGAGACCCAGTACTTC.

This clone was picked up a small number of times. With a much larger clone just one base away, this may be a read error. The sample contains more than one DNA sequence encoding this CDR3. CDR3 coding DNA: TGTGCTAGTGGTACCTTACAGGGGTGGGGCACAGACACGCAGTATTTT. Its translation is CASGTLQGWGTDTQYF. The genes are TRBV12-5 and TRBJ2-3; 7 bases fit TRBD1. The CDR3 sequence is 16 residues long. Germline CDR1 LGHNT, CDR2 FRNRAP.

This clone has a count of ten or more. This chain connects TRBV28 to TRBJ1-2; D remains unclear. V was pared by 3 bases and J by 8 bases, with 10 bases between. CDR3 length: 12 residues. Per the germline V gene, CDR1 is MDHEN and CDR2 is SYDVKM. The CDR3 region is CASSFKGQGYTF. The CDR3 region has the DNA TGTGCCAGCAGTTTCAAGGGTCAAGGCTACACCTTC.

Ten or more counts support this clone. The rearrangement links TRBV6-2 or TRBV6-3 to TRBJ2-1; D is uncertain. The V and J ends lost 0 bases and 3 bases respectively, with 3 bases between them. Germline V gene data show CDR1 as MNHEY and CDR2 as SVGEGT. This CDR3 comprises 13 residues. The CDR3 here is CASSYSDYNEQFF. The CDR3 bases are TGTGCCAGCAGTTACTCGGACTACAATGAGCAGTTCTTC.